The clone carrying this TCR beta chain has a handful of counts. Its antigen is still unknown. The germline gives CDR1 SGHRS, CDR2 YFSETQ. The CDR3 has 17 residues. After removal of 5 bases from V and 4 bases from J, the junction contained 12 bases not matched to a gene. What was amplified from RNA transcripts were TCR beta CDR3 regions. HTBI primers were employed in a first-round RT-PCR of the TCR CDR3. TCRdb re-derived calls from the multiplex PCR reads in MiXCR, one entry per CDR3 protein. The table records approximately 530,000 distinct CDR3 sequences, nearly 20% of them present only once. The data are from a study of T cells in Graves' hyperthyroidism and ophthalmopathy. Points from the study as a whole: Most thyroid clonotypes expanded above 0.001 appeared in blood too.

The sequence was obtained from a man aged 35-49 years with Graves' ophthalmopathy. The specimen sequenced was blood. V gene TRBV5-1 combines with J gene TRBJ2-6; TRBD1 aligns across 7 bases. CDR3 DNA: TGCGCCAGCAGGAGGGGGCCGGCTCAAGGGGGGGCCAACGTCCTGACTTTC. It specifies CASRRGPAQGGANVLTF.